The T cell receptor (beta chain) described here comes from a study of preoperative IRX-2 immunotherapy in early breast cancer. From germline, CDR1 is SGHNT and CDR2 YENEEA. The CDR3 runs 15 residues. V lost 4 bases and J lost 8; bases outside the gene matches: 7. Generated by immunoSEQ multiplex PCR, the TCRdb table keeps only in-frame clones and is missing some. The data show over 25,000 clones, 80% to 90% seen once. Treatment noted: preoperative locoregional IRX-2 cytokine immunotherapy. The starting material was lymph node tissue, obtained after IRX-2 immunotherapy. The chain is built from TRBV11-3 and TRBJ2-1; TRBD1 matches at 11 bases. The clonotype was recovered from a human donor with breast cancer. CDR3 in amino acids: CASSWADRGQDEQFF. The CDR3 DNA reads TGTGCCAGCAGCTGGGCGGACAGGGGGCAGGATGAGCAGTTCTTC.